This T cell receptor (beta chain) comes out of a study of human T cells and chemical hapten exposure. TCRdb used MiXCR to reprocess the RACE reads, holding one entry per CDR3 protein. The sample lists about 37,000 distinct CDR3 sequences, more than 6% occurring once. Per germline, CDR1 MNHNY and CDR2 SVGAGI (reference sequence). With 3 bases removed from V and 5 bases from J, the gap between germline ends came to 17 bases. This CDR3 is built from 16 residues. The sample's time point: patch test 1, 2 weeks after DPC sensitization. The treatment here: therapeutic diphenylcyclopropenone sensitization with weekly scalp DPC. Unfractionated whole blood yielded the extracted total RNA. In its sample, this clonotype was seen many times.

The sequenced sample was whole blood, obtained in connection with sensitization to the hapten diphenylcyclopropenone (DPC). The chain couples TRBV6-6 to TRBJ2-1, with D tentatively TRBD1 or TRBD2 (5 bases each). The origin of this receptor is a woman aged 25 to 39 with alopecia areata. Some clones in this sample may be carry-over from other donors' samples. The CDR3 nucleotides read TGTGCCAGCAGTTATTCCATGATGGGGACCAACAATGAGCAGTTCTTC. Its protein is CASSYSMMGTNNEQFF.